Listed below are T cell receptor beta chains from one sample, sequenced in a study of CD8+ T cells in alopecia areata. Using immunoSEQ multiplex PCR, the repertoire was profiled, and TCRdb retains in-frame clones only, with some absent. The sample lists fewer than 200,000 clones; about 60% were seen once. Specimen: CD8+ T cells sorted from blood, collected at week 24, from a patient treated with tofacitinib. All receptors derive from a human donor with alopecia areata. Both conserved end residues are part of each CDR3. Each record gives: CDR3 DNA, CDR3 protein, V gene, clone size, J gene, D gene. A D gene is named only where the DNA matches it firmly. Rows give clone size only sometimes, using once, few, many, or a class for an expanded clone.

TGTGCCAGCAGTTGGGCCGCCAGGAGCAATCAGCCCCAGCATTTT,CASSWAARSNQPQHF,TRBV2,-,TRBJ1-5,-
TGTGCCAGTAGAACCGGGACAGGCTATGGCTACACCTTC,CASRTGTGYGYTF,TRBV7-9,-,TRBJ1-2,TRBD1
TGTGCCAGCAGCTGGGGGACAGCGAACTATGGCTACACCTTC,CASSWGTANYGYTF,TRBV13,-,TRBJ1-2,TRBD1
TGTGCCAGCAGCGGTACAGGGGGCTTATACAATGAGCAGTTCTTC,CASSGTGGLYNEQFF,TRBV9,-,TRBJ2-1,TRBD1
TGTGCCATCAGTGAGTCGATCGACAGGGGTTACAATGAGCAGTTCTTC,CAISESIDRGYNEQFF,TRBV10-3,once,TRBJ2-1,TRBD1
TGTGCCAGCAAGTTGGGACAGGGGGCTTCGGATGAGCAGTTCTTC,CASKLGQGASDEQFF,TRBV2,-,TRBJ2-1,TRBD1
TGTGCCAGCAGTGATTCCGGGACAGGGTTTCGCTACACCTTC,CASSDSGTGFRYTF,TRBV2,medium-sized,TRBJ1-2,TRBD1
TGTGCCAGCAGTTTATCCAGGGCGGGTGTAGCTTTCTTT,CASSLSRAGVAFF,TRBV27,-,TRBJ1-1,-
TGTGCCAGCACCCCGGGGACAGGCGGGAACACTGAAGCTTTCTTT,CASTPGTGGNTEAFF,TRBV6-5,few,TRBJ1-1,TRBD1
TGTGCCAGCAGTTTACCCGGGGGGGAGACCCAGTACTTC,CASSLPGGETQYF,TRBV27,-,TRBJ2-5,TRBD2
TGTGCCACCAGCAGAGGGGGATGGAATCAGCCCCAGCATTTT,CATSRGGWNQPQHF,TRBV15,-,TRBJ1-5,-
TGCGCCAGCAGCCCTAAGGCAGGGGCGGACGAGCAGTACTTC,CASSPKAGADEQYF,TRBV4-1,few,TRBJ2-7,-
TGTGCCACCCCGAACAGGGGCCTACCTATAACCTTC,CATPNRGLPITF,TRBV7-9,-,TRBJ2-7,TRBD1
TGCAGCGTGTCAGGAGGGGACAATGAGCAGTTCTTC,CSVSGGDNEQFF,TRBV29-1,-,TRBJ2-1,-
TGTGCCAGCAGTGAGGGGAAGAAAACTGAAGCTTTCTTT,CASSEGKKTEAFF,TRBV2,-,TRBJ1-1,-
TGTGCCAGCAGTTGGGTCGGCACTGAAGCTTTCTTT,CASSWVGTEAFF,TRBV6-6,-,TRBJ1-1,-